Listed below are T cell receptor beta chains from one sample, sequenced in a study of tumor-infiltrating lymphocytes in primary liver carcinoma. TCRdb re-derived calls from the multiplex PCR reads in MiXCR, one entry per CDR3 protein. Here the sample spans under 200,000 distinct CDR3 sequences, less than 75% being singletons. Material: peripheral blood. These receptors were collected from a woman aged 55-69 years with primary liver carcinoma and hepatitis B virus infection. Each CDR3 is given with its conserved first and last residue. Each record gives: D gene, V gene, J gene, clone size, CDR3 protein, CDR3 DNA. A D gene is named only where the DNA matches it firmly. A clone size is listed for some rows: how often the clone was seen (once, few, many), or a class if it is expanded.

>TRBD2|TRBV11-2|TRBJ2-5|many
CASSLAGLAGGETQYF
TGTGCCAGCAGCTTAGCGGGACTAGCGGGAGGAGAGACCCAGTACTTC
>TRBD1|TRBV10-3|TRBJ2-1|many
CAISDLGDSSYNEQFF
TGTGCCATCAGTGACCTTGGGGACAGCTCCTACAATGAGCAGTTCTTC
>TRBD2|TRBV6-5|TRBJ2-7|NA
CASSRLASRRWEQYF
TGTGCCAGTAGTAGACTAGCGAGTAGACGATGGGAGCAGTACTTC
>TRBD1|TRBV11-3|TRBJ2-5|NA
CASSGGQGGVTQYF
TGTGCCAGCAGCGGGGGACAGGGGGGAGTGACCCAGTACTTC
>NA|TRBV6-5|TRBJ2-7|NA
CASSTTSTSYEQYF
TGTGCCAGTAGTACCACTTCCACCTCCTACGAGCAGTACTTC
>NA|TRBV4-2|TRBJ2-5|many
CASSQDQTGQETQYF
TGTGCCAGCAGCCAAGATCAGACCGGCCAAGAGACCCAGTACTTC
>TRBD1|TRBV11-2|TRBJ2-3|NA
CASSARQGGDTRHF
TGTGCCAGCAGCGCACGACAGGGGGGGGATACGCGGCATTTT
>NA|TRBV11-3|TRBJ2-5|few
CAGSLGSGSKETQYF
TGTGCTGGCAGCTTAGGGAGCGGGTCAAAAGAGACCCAGTACTTC
>NA|TRBV6-5|TRBJ1-5|many
CASSYRGDQPQHF
TGTGCCAGCAGTTACCGAGGGGATCAGCCCCAGCATTTT
>NA|TRBV5-1|TRBJ1-3|NA
CAISLVSGSGNTIYF
TGCGCCATCAGCTTGGTCTCTGGCTCTGGAAACACCATATATTTT
>NA|TRBV29-1|TRBJ1-2|NA
CRISGPGRAGGYTF
TGCAGGATTTCCGGCCCGGGAAGGGCGGGTGGCTACACCTTC
>TRBD1|TRBV5-1|TRBJ2-3|NA
CASSSDRARDTQYF
TGCGCCAGCAGCTCGGACAGGGCACGGGATACGCAGTATTTT
>NA|TRBV6-5|TRBJ1-3|NA
CASSYYSGNTIYF
TGTGCCAGCAGTTACTATTCTGGAAACACCATATATTTT
>NA|TRBV7-9|TRBJ1-6|NA
CASSLKFGNFYNSPLHF
TGTGCCAGCAGCTTAAAGTTCGGTAACTTCTATAATTCACCCCTCCACTTT
>TRBD2|TRBV29-1|TRBJ2-1|NA
CSVEGETSGRWKEQFF
TGCAGCGTTGAAGGTGAGACTAGCGGGAGGTGGAAAGAGCAGTTCTTC
>TRBD2|TRBV5-5|TRBJ2-1|NA
CASNLGGGLDNEQFF
TGTGCCAGCAATCTTGGGGGAGGGCTCGACAATGAGCAGTTCTTC
>TRBD2|TRBV12-3/TRBV12-4|TRBJ2-3|NA
CASSSGGLVTDTQYF
TGTGCCAGCAGTTCTGGGGGACTAGTCACAGATACGCAGTATTTT
>NA|TRBV14|TRBJ2-2|many
CASSQDPGAETGELFF
TGTGCCAGCAGCCAAGATCCAGGGGCGGAAACCGGGGAGCTGTTTTTT
>NA|TRBV28|TRBJ2-1|NA
CASSFFRASYNEQFF
TGTGCCAGCAGTTTTTTCAGGGCGTCCTACAATGAGCAGTTCTTC
>NA|TRBV18|TRBJ1-4|NA
CASSRQPATNEKLFF
TGTGCCAGCTCACGACAGCCTGCAACTAATGAAAAACTGTTTTTT
>NA|TRBV29-1|TRBJ1-2|NA
CSVEDTDDYGYTF
TGCAGCGTTGAAGACACAGATGATTATGGCTACACCTTC
>TRBD2|TRBV6-6|TRBJ2-5|NA
CASSYCGGQQGTQYF
TGTGCCAGCAGTTACTGCGGGGGTCAGCAAGGGACCCAGTACTTC
>NA|TRBV11-2|TRBJ2-2|medium-sized
CASSHTQGSNTGELFF
TGTGCCAGCAGCCATACACAGGGATCGAACACCGGGGAGCTGTTTTTT
>TRBD2|TRBV11-2|TRBJ2-7|NA
CASRPGRGFLYAGQYF
TGTGCCAGCAGACCAGGGAGGGGATTCCTATATGCGGGGCAGTACTTC
>NA|TRBV28|TRBJ1-1|NA
CASSYSGTPNTEAFF
TGTGCCAGCAGTTACTCCGGGACACCGAACACTGAAGCTTTCTTT
>NA|TRBV7-9|TRBJ1-2|NA
CASSPPVSFYGYTF
TGTGCCAGCAGCCCCCCCGTGTCTTTTTATGGCTACACCTTC
>NA|TRBV6-5|TRBJ2-7|many
CASSYFSRGPGEQYF
TGTGCCAGCAGTTACTTCAGCAGGGGTCCTGGCGAGCAGTACTTC
>TRBD2|TRBV11-2|TRBJ2-7|many
CASSLVVGGVRYEQYF
TGTGCCAGCAGCTTAGTGGTGGGGGGGGTCCGCTACGAGCAGTACTTC
>NA|TRBV29-1|TRBJ2-2|NA
CSVVGRRVIGELFF
TGCAGCGTTGTCGGCAGGAGGGTTATCGGGGAGCTGTTTTTT
>TRBD2|TRBV28|TRBJ2-3|few
CASTSSSGGRKDTQYF
TGTGCCAGCACCTCGTCGTCCGGCGGGAGGAAAGATACGCAGTATTTT
>NA|TRBV29-1|TRBJ1-2|NA
CSTASGTGYGYTF
TGCAGCACCGCTAGCGGGACTGGATATGGCTACACCTTC
>TRBD1|TRBV11-2|TRBJ2-2|NA
CASGRQGSTGELFF
TGTGCCAGCGGCAGACAGGGGAGCACGGGGGAGCTGTTTTTT
>NA|TRBV28|TRBJ1-1|NA
CATNREMNTEAFF
TGTGCCACCAACAGGGAGATGAACACTGAAGCTTTCTTT
>NA|TRBV10-3|TRBJ2-2|few
CAISPGTPPRGELFF
TGTGCCATCAGCCCCGGGACTCCCCCTCGCGGGGAGCTGTTTTTT
>NA|TRBV29-1|TRBJ2-7|once
CGVGEVEQYF
TGCGGCGTCGGAGAGGTCGAGCAGTACTTC
>TRBD2|TRBV20-1|TRBJ2-1|NA
CSVTRLAGGLSAGEQFF
TGCAGTGTCACCAGACTAGCGGGAGGGCTCTCAGCGGGTGAGCAGTTCTTC
>NA|TRBV4-1|TRBJ2-1|NA
CASSQSEVVSYNEQFF
TGCGCCAGCAGCCAATCGGAAGTGGTATCCTACAATGAGCAGTTCTTC
>NA|TRBV7-8|TRBJ2-3|once
CVSSPHGGGFTDTQYF
TGTGTCAGCAGCCCCCACGGTGGGGGCTTCACAGATACGCAGTATTTT
>TRBD2|TRBV10-3|TRBJ2-1|NA
CVTGLAGGLGRNEPFF
TGTGTCACGGGACTAGCGGGAGGGCTAGGTCGCAATGAGCCGTTCTTC
>NA|TRBV5-6|TRBJ2-5|NA
CASSRGGGGETQYF
TGTGCCAGCAGCCGTGGAGGGGGAGGGGAGACCCAGTACTTC
>NA|TRBV12-3/TRBV12-4|TRBJ2-5|many
CASTRGIMQQETQYF
TGTGCCAGCACCCGGGGTATAATGCAGCAAGAGACCCAGTACTTC
>NA|TRBV10-2|TRBJ2-7|NA
CANSETPYEQYF
TGCGCCAACAGTGAGACCCCCTACGAGCAGTACTTC
>NA|TRBV5-6|TRBJ2-1|many
CASSTVNEQFF
TGTGCCAGCAGCACCGTCAATGAGCAGTTCTTC
>TRBD2|TRBV5-6|TRBJ2-1|NA
CASILGGLAASNEQFF
TGTGCCAGCATCTTGGGGGGACTAGCGGCATCCAATGAGCAGTTCTTC
>TRBD2|TRBV11-3|TRBJ2-1|many
CASSLGGSGGSSYNEQFF
TGTGCCAGCAGCTTAGGGGGTAGCGGGGGGAGCTCCTACAATGAGCAGTTCTTC
>TRBD2|TRBV11-2|TRBJ2-3|NA
CASSLIRGVTDTQYF
TGTGCCAGCAGCTTAATACGGGGGGTCACAGATACGCAGTATTTT
>TRBD2|TRBV7-8|TRBJ2-7|NA
CASSFQSRTSGTYEQYF
TGTGCCAGCAGCTTTCAATCCAGGACTAGCGGGACCTACGAGCAGTACTTC
>NA|TRBV11-3|TRBJ2-7|once
CASSTTLYREVYEQYF
TGTGCCAGCAGCACTACCCTTTACAGGGAGGTCTACGAACAGTACTTC
>NA|TRBV11-3|TRBJ1-2|NA
CASSQTNRSYTF
TGTGCTAGCAGCCAAACGAATAGGAGCTACACCTTC
>TRBD2|TRBV4-1|TRBJ2-3|NA
CASNRISGSADTQYF
TGCGCCAGCAACCGGATCAGCGGGAGTGCAGATACGCAGTATTTT
>NA|TRBV7-8|TRBJ1-4|many
CASSRGPLQEKLFF
TGTGCCAGCAGCCGGGGCCCCCTCCAAGAAAAACTGTTTTTT
>NA|TRBV11-2|TRBJ2-7|NA
CTSTFAYEQYF
TGTACCAGCACCTTCGCCTACGAGCAGTACTTC
>NA|TRBV11-1|TRBJ2-1|NA
CVSSSGTAGTRWTNGQFF
TGTGTCAGCAGCTCCGGGACAGCCGGGACTAGGTGGACCAATGGGCAGTTCTTC
>NA|TRBV6-5|TRBJ2-7|many
CASSYSISYEQYF
TGTGCCAGCAGTTACTCAATCTCCTACGAGCAGTACTTC